These 18 T cell receptor beta chains share one sample of origin, sequenced in a study of T cell responses to AZD1222 COVID-19 vaccine (dated by TCRdb to about 2021). This specimen's time point label, interpreted: about 28 days (+/-7) after the second vaccine dose. The treatment or condition label for this specimen denotes: meningococcal conjugate vaccine given as trial control. The library was generated by the immunoSEQ multiplex PCR assay. TCRdb took over this immuneACCESS table, retaining in-frame rearrangements with V and J assigned. Such tables are incomplete; in checked studies, under half of the missing clones stem from an unresolved V gene, and the remainder is unexplained. Counted in this sample were around 47,000 clones; roughly 77% of them appeared once. Together, the top ten hold roughly 20% of the sample. The sequenced sample was peripheral blood, obtained 28 days after the second dose of the MenACWY control vaccine. The source of these receptors is an adult who received the MenACWY meningococcal vaccine as a control.

The V gene is TRBV27, the J gene TRBJ2-5; the D call may be TRBD1 or TRBD2 (7 bases each). The V gene lost 10 bases and the J gene lost 4 bases, with 19 bases spanning the gap. CDR1 and CDR2 (germline): MNHEY, SMNVEV (reference sequence). This CDR3 is 14 amino acids long. The CDR3 here is CATRARGGRETQYF. The DNA of the CDR3 is TGTGCCACCAGAGCCAGGGGGGGAAGAGAGACCCAGTACTTC.

CDR3 amino acids: CASSQEERTGRGYTF. The CDR3 coding sequence is TGCGCCAGCAGCCAAGAAGAAAGAACAGGGAGAGGCTACACCTTC. The V and J genes are TRBV4-1 and TRBJ1-2; maybe TRBD1 (6 bases). V gave up 0 bases and J gave up 8 bases, with 16 bases separating them. The CDR3 contains 15 residues. Germline V lookup: CDR1 MGHRA, CDR2 YSYEKL.

The chain combines TRBV12-5 with TRBJ1-3; no firm D call. The CDR3 sequence is 17 residues long. Per the germline V gene, CDR1 is LGHNT and CDR2 is FRNRAP. V dropped 7 bases and J dropped 4 bases, with 23 bases sitting between them. CDR3 DNA sequence: TGTGCTAGTGCCCGGGAAGGAATTCAGTACAAAGGAAACACCATATATTTT. The encoded protein is CASAREGIQYKGNTIYF.

This chain uses TRBV18 with TRBJ2-3; D is undetermined. CDR1 is KGHSH, CDR2 LQKENI, per germline. This CDR3 contains 15 residues. V was clipped by 2 bases and J by 0 bases, with 9 bases between them. CDR3 protein: CASSPGQTSTDTQYF. The DNA of the CDR3 is TGTGCCAGCTCACCAGGCCAGACTAGCACAGATACGCAGTATTTT.

This chain links TRBV6-5 with TRBJ2-1; D possibly corresponds to TRBD2 (6 bases). Germline CDR1 and CDR2: MNHEY and SVGAGI. The CDR3 length is 16 residues. V was clipped by 2 bases and J by 9 bases, with 20 bases between them. CDR3 residues: CASSYTPVTRPSEQFF. The CDR3 region has the DNA TGTGCCAGCAGTTACACCCCCGTGACTAGGCCCAGTGAGCAGTTCTTC.

This clone was seen a single time. The genes are TRBV11-2 and TRBJ1-2, with D perhaps TRBD1 (6 bases). V lost 3 bases to trimming and J lost 4 bases, with 27 bases between them. CDR3 size: 19 residues. In germline, CDR1 is SGHAT, CDR2 FQNNGV. CDR3 protein: CASSFTVGGKVGLGYGYTF. The CDR3 coding sequence is TGTGCCAGCAGCTTCACGGTGGGGGGCAAGGTTGGGTTGGGCTATGGCTACACCTTC.

This clone was counted once. This chain links TRBV19 with TRBJ2-1; the D is unclear. The germline CDR1 and CDR2 sequences are LNHDA and SQIVND (reference sequence). Trimming stripped 6 bases from V and 9 bases from J, with 18 bases between. The CDR3 totals 14 residues. CDR3 coding DNA: TGTGCCAGTAGGCCCAACCTTGGCAGCCCTGAGCAGTTCTTC. This translates into CASRPNLGSPEQFF.

This chain joins TRBV9 and TRBJ2-2; 8 bases map to TRBD1. V was clipped by 0 bases and J by 0 bases; unmatched bases: 7. From germline, CDR1 is SGDLS and CDR2 YYNGEE. The CDR3 sequence is 18 residues long. Here the CDR3 DNA reads TGTGCCAGCAGCGTAGTAGCGACAGGGGCCTCGAACACCGGGGAGCTGTTTTTT. Amino acids: CASSVVATGASNTGELFF.

CDR3 nucleotides: TGCGCCAGCAGCTTGGCCCCCCCACCAAGCACAGATACGCAGTATTTT. This sequence encodes CASSLAPPPSTDTQYF. V is TRBV5-1 and J is TRBJ2-3, with D unresolved. This CDR3 is built from 16 residues. Per germline, CDR1 SGHRS and CDR2 YFSETQ. Trimming cost V 0 bases and J 0 bases, with 11 bases left between them.

The CDR3 DNA reads TGTGCCAGCAGCCCCAACCCAGGGGGCGATTCACCCCTCCACTTT. This codes for CASSPNPGGDSPLHF. The chain employs TRBV5-5 and TRBJ1-6; 8 nucleotides align to TRBD1. This CDR3 spans 15 amino acids. Germline V gives CDR1 SGHKS, CDR2 YYEKEE (reference sequence). V was clipped by 4 bases and J by 8 bases; unmatched bases: 8.

The table lists this clone with a few counts. The V and J genes are TRBV2 and TRBJ2-3, with 8 bases identical to TRBD2. CDR3 length: 16 amino acids. The junction had 9 bases not matched to a gene; V was cut back by 6 bases and J by 1 base. Germline lookup yields CDR1 SNHLY and CDR2 FYNNEI. CDR3 residues: CASRVGLGRGTDTQYF. The CDR3, as DNA: TGTGCCAGCAGGGTGGGACTAGGTAGAGGCACAGATACGCAGTATTTT. Complete variable domain (other parts from reference TRBV2 and TRBJ2-3): EPEVTQTPSHQVTQMGQEVILRCVPISNHLYFYWYRQILGQKVEFLVSFYNNEISEKSEIFDDQFSVERPDGSNFTLKIRSTKLEDSAMYFCASRVGLGRGTDTQYFGPGTRLTVL.

V and J are TRBV5-1 and TRBJ1-4; D is unresolved. Trimming took 2 bases from V and 0 from J, leaving 11 bases between them. Germline assignment: CDR1 SGHRS and CDR2 YFSETQ. This CDR3 is 16 amino acids long. The CDR3 nucleotides read TGCGCCAGCAGCTTAGGCAGCTTTACAACTAATGAAAAACTGTTTTTT. Translated, it gives CASSLGSFTTNEKLFF.

In its sample, this clone was seen once. The chain uses TRBV2 and TRBJ1-1; D uncertain. This CDR3 has 12 amino acids. Trimming took off 6 bases at V and 5 bases at J, with 10 bases between the two ends. Germline lookup yields CDR1 SNHLY and CDR2 FYNNEI. This chain's CDR3 is CASRRTGTEAFF. CDR3 nucleotides: TGTGCCAGCAGGCGGACCGGAACTGAAGCTTTCTTT.

The rearrangement uses TRBV4-1 and TRBJ2-3; D perhaps matches TRBD2 (5 bases). The CDR3 sequence is 19 residues long. Germline V lookup: CDR1 MGHRA, CDR2 YSYEKL. The V and J ends lost 0 bases and 0 bases respectively, with 19 bases between them. CDR3 DNA: TGCGCCAGCAGCCAAGATTTTTTTGCGGGCACGCGGAGCACAGATACGCAGTATTTT. Translated: CASSQDFFAGTRSTDTQYF.

In its sample, this clone was seen once. The chain joins TRBV7-8 to TRBJ2-7; the match to TRBD2 covers 8 bases. The ends lost 6 bases at V and 2 bases at J; junction bases unmatched: 9. Germline values: CDR1 SGHVS, CDR2 FQNEAQ. CDR3 length equals 15 residues. As DNA, the CDR3 is TGTGCCAGCAGTTATTTAGCGGGATCCCCCTACGAGCAGTACTTC. It specifies CASSYLAGSPYEQYF. The full variable domain, in which reference TRBV7-8 and TRBJ2-7 provide the parts outside the CDR3, is GAGVSQSPRYKVAKRGQDVALRCDPISGHVSLFWYQQALGQGPEFLTYFQNEAQLDKSGLPSDRFFAERPEGSVSTLKIQRTQQEDSAVYLCASSYLAGSPYEQYFGPGTRLTVT.

The chain employs TRBV10-2 and TRBJ2-7; TRBD2 matches 7 bases. With 3 bases clipped from V and 5 bases from J, the junction kept 10 bases outside the gene matches. Per the germline V gene, CDR1 is WSHSY and CDR2 is SAAADI. The CDR3 runs 15 residues. The CDR3 loop is CASSDAPIRGDEQYF. The CDR3 nucleotides are TGCGCCAGCAGTGATGCCCCCATTCGGGGGGACGAGCAGTACTTC.

The chain joins TRBV30 to TRBJ2-6; no firm D call. The CDR3 is 15 amino acids. Deletions cut 2 bases from V and 4 bases from J, with 12 bases between. Germline V gene data show CDR1 as GTSNPN and CDR2 as SVGIG (reference sequence). The CDR3 nucleotides are TGTGCCTGGAGTCTCTGGGTTCCCGGGGCCAACGTCCTGACTTTC. This sequence encodes CAWSLWVPGANVLTF. The full variable domain, its missing parts supplied by reference TRBV30 and TRBJ2-6, is SQTIHQWPATLVQPVGSPLSLECTVEGTSNPNLYWYRQAAGRGLQLLFYSVGIGQISSEVPQNLSASRPQDRQFILSSKKLLLSDSGFYLCAWSLWVPGANVLTFGAGSRLTVL.

This chain links TRBV12-5 with TRBJ2-7; TRBD1 aligns across 8 bases. The trim removed 6 bases at V and 6 bases at J, leaving 13 bases unmatched. CDR3 length: 15 amino acids. Looked up from germline, CDR1 is LGHNT and CDR2 is FRNRAP. The chain's CDR3 is CASGLSGTGSSEQYF. The CDR3, as DNA: TGTGCTAGTGGGTTATCCGGGACAGGCAGTAGCGAGCAGTACTTC.